This T cell receptor (beta chain) was found in a study of blood T cell repertoires in COVID-19 (dated by TCRdb to about 2020). In the study overall: Samples covering the acute and convalescent phases of COVID-19 were provided by collaborators in the United States, Italy and Spain. The prospective study material was composed of cDNA or gDNA derived from T cells, B-cell-depleted T cells, or PBMCs. Subjects who had been exposed to COVID-19, were actively infected with it, or had recovered from it provided the deeply sampled blood TCRbeta repertoires that made up the dataset. The repertoires were released in a freely available public database intended as a resource for research on the immune response to SARS-CoV-2. The samples were drawn from the first 160 participants of the ongoing ImmuneRACE study and from 1,254 subjects provided by 6 global collaborators. A de-identified subject ID, COVID-19 status, age in years and sex were almost always included in the sample metadata. HLA class I and class II types, where available, came from metadata supplied by the sample provider rather than from assay-based typing.

The CDR3 covers 13 residues, taking in both the cysteine and the phenylalanine. Of all the DNA, just the CDR3 is kept, 39 bases in frame from base 1. CDR1 PRHDT and CDR2 FYEKMQ are derived from the germline V gene (reference sequence). Between the V and J ends, shortened by 3 bases and 7 bases respectively, the junction contains 12 bases. General study outcomes and caveats: The amount of clinical and demographic metadata varied by source and participant and was provided uncurated.

Each collaborating institution followed its own protocols to collect whole blood in K2EDTA tubes. Collaborator samples were shipped for TCRbeta analysis as frozen whole blood, isolated PBMCs, or DNA extracted from either sample type. As regards this clone: Its antigen is still unknown. No clone much larger than this one lies a single base away; base qualities are absent.

TCRbeta CDR3 regions were amplified from genomic DNA using the immunoSEQ Assay, a bias-controlled multiplex PCR. On the authors' methods: Within the assay, amplification of reference gene primers was used to estimate how many nucleated cells each sample contained. Sequence reads were collapsed and filtered to measure the absolute abundance of every unique TCRbeta CDR3 rearrangement. For each sample, productive Simpson clonality was calculated by taking the square root of Simpson's diversity index across productive rearrangements. Entries here come from immuneACCESS through TCRdb and include only in-frame sequences with V and J called. Some clones fail to appear in such tables; in the studies checked, an unresolved V gene covers under half of the shortfall, and the cause of the remainder is unknown. V and J calls and clone size are those listed in that table; D and trimming were worked out from the DNA. Recorded for this sample are 30,000 to 35,000 clones; roughly 82% of them occurred a single time. In total, the top ten clones hold about 38% of the sample.

Sequencing was carried out using peripheral blood. The sequence came from a man older than 75 with active or convalescent COVID-19. The rearranged segments are TRBV13 and TRBJ2-5, with no confident D gene call. Here the CDR3 is given as CASSLELPGTQYF. In nucleotide form, the sequence is TGTGCCAGCAGCTTGGAACTACCGGGGACCCAGTACTTC.